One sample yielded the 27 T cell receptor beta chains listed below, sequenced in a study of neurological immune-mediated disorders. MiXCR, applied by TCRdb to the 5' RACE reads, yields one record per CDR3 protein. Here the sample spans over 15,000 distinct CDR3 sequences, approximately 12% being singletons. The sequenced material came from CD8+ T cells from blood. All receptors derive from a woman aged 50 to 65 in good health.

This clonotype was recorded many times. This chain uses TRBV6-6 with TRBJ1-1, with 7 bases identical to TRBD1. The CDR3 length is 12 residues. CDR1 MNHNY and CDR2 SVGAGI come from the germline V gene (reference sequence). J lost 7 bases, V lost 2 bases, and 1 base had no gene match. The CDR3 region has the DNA TGTGCCAGCAGTTACGGGACAGTTGAAGCTTTCTTT. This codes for CASSYGTVEAFF.

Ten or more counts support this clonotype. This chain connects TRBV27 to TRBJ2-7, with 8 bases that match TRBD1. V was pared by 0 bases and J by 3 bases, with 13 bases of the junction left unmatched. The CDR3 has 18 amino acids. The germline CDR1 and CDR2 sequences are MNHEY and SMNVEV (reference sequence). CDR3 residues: CASSLSAGGSFNGYEQYF. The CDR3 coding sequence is TGTGCCAGCAGTTTATCGGCAGGGGGCTCTTTTAACGGCTACGAGCAGTACTTC.

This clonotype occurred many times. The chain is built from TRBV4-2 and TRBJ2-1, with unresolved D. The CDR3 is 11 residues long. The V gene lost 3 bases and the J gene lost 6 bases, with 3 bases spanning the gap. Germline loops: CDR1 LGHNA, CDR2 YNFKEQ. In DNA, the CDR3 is TGTGCCAGCAGCCATTCCAATGAGCAGTTCTTC. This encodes CASSHSNEQFF.

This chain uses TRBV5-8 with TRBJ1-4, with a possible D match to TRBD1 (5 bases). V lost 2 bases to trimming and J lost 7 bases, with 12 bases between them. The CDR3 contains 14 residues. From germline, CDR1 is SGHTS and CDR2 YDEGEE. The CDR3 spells CASSFGQGGEKLFF. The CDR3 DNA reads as TGTGCCAGCAGCTTCGGGCAGGGTGGTGAAAAACTGTTTTTT.

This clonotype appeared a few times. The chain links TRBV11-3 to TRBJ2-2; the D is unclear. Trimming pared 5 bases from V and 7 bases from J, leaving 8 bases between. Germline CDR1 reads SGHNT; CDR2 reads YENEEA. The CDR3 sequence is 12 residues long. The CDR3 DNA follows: TGTGCCAGCAGCCCCCCCAGCGGGGAGCTGTTTTTT. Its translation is CASSPPSGELFF. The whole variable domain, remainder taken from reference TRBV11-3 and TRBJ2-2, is EAGVVQSPRYKIIEKKQPVAFWCNPISGHNTLYWYLQNLGQGPELLIRYENEEAVDDSQLPKDRFSAERLKGVDSTLKIQPAELGDSAVYLCASSPPSGELFFGEGSRLTVL.

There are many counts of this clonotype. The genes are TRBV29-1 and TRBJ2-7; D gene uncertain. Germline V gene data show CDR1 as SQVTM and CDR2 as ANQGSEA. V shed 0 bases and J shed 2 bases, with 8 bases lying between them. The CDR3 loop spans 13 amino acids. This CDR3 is CSVEDGNTYEQYF. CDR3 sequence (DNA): TGCAGCGTTGAAGACGGAAATACCTACGAGCAGTACTTC.

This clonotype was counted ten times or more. CDR3 coding DNA: TGTGCCAGCAGTTTCCGGGGGACTGGGGCCAACGTCCTGACTTTC. Translating gives CASSFRGTGANVLTF. The chain has TRBV27 and TRBJ2-6; tentatively, D is TRBD2 (6 bases). Germline CDR1 reads MNHEY; CDR2 reads SMNVEV (reference sequence). The germline V and J ends were trimmed by 3 bases and 2 bases, with 8 bases remaining between them. The CDR3 length is 15 residues.

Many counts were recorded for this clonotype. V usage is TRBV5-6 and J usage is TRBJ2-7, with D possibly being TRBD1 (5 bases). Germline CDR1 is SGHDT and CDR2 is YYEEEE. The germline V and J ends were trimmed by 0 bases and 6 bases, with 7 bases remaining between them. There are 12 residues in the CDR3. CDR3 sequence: CASSLVQGEQYF. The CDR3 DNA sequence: TGTGCCAGCAGCTTGGTTCAGGGCGAGCAGTACTTC.

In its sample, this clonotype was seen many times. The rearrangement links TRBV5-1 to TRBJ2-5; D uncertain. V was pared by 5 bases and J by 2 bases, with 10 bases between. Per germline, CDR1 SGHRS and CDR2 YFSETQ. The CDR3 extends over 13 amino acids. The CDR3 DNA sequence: TGCGCCAGCAGAGAAGAAGGGCAAGAGACCCAGTACTTC. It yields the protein CASREEGQETQYF.

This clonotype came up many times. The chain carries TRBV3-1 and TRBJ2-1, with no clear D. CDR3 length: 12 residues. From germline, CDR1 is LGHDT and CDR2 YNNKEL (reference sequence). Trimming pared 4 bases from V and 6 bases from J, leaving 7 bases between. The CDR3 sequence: CASSPQFNEQFF. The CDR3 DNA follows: TGTGCCAGCAGCCCCCAGTTCAATGAGCAGTTCTTC.

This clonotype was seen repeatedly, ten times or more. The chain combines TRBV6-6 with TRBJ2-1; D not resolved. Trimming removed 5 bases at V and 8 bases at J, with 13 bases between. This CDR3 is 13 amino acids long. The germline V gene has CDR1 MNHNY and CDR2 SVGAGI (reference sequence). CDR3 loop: CASSGFEDDEQFF. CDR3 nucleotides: TGTGCCAGCAGTGGGTTTGAGGACGATGAGCAGTTCTTC.

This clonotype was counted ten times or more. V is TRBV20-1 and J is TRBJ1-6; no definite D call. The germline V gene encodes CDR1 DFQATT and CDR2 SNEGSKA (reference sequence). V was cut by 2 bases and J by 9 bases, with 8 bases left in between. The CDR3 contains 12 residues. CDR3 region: CSARFDASPLHF. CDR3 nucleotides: TGCAGTGCTAGATTTGATGCTTCACCCCTCCACTTT.

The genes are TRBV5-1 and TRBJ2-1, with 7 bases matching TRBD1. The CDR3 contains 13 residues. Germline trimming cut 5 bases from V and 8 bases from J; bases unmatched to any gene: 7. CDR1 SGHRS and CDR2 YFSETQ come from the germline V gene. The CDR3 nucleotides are TGCGCCAGCAGAGCTAACACAGGGGATGAGCAGTTCTTC. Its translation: CASRANTGDEQFF.

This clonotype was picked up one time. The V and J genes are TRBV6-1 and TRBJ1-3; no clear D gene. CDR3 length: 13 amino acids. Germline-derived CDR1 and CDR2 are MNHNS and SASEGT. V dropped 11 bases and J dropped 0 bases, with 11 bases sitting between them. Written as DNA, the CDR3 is TGTGCCGTTCACACGAGCTCTGGAAACACCATATATTTT. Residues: CAVHTSSGNTIYF.

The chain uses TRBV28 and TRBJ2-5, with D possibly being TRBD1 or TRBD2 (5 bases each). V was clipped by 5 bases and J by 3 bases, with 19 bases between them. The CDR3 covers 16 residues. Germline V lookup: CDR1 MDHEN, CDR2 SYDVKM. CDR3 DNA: TGTGCCAGCAGTGGTGGGGGTATCGGCCTAGAAGAGACCCAGTACTTC. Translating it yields CASSGGGIGLEETQYF.

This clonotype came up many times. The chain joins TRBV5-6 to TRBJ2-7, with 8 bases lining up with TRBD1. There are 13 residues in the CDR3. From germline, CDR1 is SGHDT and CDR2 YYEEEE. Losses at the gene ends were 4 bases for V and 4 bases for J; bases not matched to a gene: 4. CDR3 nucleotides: TGTGCCAGCAGCCGGGACAGGCTATACGAGCAGTACTTC. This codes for CASSRDRLYEQYF. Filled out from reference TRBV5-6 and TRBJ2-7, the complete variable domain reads DAGVTQSPTHLIKTRGQQVTLRCSPKSGHDTVSWYQQALGQGPQFIFQYYEEEERQRGNFPDRFSGHQFPNYSSELNVNALLLGDSALYLCASSRDRLYEQYFGPGTRLTVT.

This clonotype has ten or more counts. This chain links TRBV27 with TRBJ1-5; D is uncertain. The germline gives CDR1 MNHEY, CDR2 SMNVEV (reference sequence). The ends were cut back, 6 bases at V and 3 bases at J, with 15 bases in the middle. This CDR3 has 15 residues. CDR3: CASSPRRVYNQPQHF. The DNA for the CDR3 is TGTGCCAGCAGCCCCCGGAGGGTATACAATCAGCCCCAGCATTTT.

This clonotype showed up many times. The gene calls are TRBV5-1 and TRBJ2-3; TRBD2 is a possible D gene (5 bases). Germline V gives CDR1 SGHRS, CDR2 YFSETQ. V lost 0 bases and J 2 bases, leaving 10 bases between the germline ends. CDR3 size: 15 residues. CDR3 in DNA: TGCGCCAGCAGCTTGGATCGGGGTACCACAGATACGCAGTATTTT. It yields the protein CASSLDRGTTDTQYF. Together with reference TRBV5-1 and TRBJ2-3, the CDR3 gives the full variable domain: KAGVTQTPRYLIKTRGQQVTLSCSPISGHRSVSWYQQTPGQGLQFLFEYFSETQRNKGNFPGRFSGRQFSNSRSEMNVSTLELGDSALYLCASSLDRGTTDTQYFGPGTRLTVL.

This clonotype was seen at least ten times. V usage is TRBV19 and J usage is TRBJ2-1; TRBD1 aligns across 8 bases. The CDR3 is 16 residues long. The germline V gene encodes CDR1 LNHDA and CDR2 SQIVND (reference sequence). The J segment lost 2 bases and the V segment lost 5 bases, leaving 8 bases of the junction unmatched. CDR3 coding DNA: TGTGCCAGTAGTGACCGACAGGGGACTCCCTACAATGAGCAGTTCTTC. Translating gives CASSDRQGTPYNEQFF.

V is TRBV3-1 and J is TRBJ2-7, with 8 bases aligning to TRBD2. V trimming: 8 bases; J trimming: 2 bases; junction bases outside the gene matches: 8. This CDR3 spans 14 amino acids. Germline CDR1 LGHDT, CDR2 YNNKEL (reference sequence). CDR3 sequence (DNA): TGTGCCAGCTCCCCGGGGGGGGGAGCCTACGAGCAGTACTTC. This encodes CASSPGGGAYEQYF.

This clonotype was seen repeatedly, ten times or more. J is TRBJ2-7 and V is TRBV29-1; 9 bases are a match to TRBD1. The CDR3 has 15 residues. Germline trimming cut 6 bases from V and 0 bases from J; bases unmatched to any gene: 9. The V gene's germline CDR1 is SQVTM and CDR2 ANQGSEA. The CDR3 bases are TGCAGCGTAGTAGGGACAGGGTTTAGCTCCTACGAGCAGTACTTC. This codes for CSVVGTGFSSYEQYF.

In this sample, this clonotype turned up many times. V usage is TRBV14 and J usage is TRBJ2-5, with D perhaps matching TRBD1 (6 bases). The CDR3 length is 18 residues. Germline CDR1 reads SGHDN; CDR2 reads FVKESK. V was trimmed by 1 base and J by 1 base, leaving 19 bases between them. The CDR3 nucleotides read TGTGCCAGCAGCCAAGGGACCTTTTGGGACACCGTCCAAGAGACCCAGTACTTC. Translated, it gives CASSQGTFWDTVQETQYF. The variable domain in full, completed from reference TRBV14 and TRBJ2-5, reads EAGVTQFPSHSVIEKGQTVTLRCDPISGHDNLYWYRRVMGKEIKFLLHFVKESKQDESGMPNNRFLAERTGGTYSTLKVQPAELEDSGVYFCASSQGTFWDTVQETQYFGPGTRLLVL.

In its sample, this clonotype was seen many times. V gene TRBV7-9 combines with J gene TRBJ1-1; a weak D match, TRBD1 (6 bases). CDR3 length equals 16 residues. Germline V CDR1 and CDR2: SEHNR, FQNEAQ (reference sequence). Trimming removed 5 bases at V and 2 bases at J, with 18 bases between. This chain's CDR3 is CASSTRQAAGNTEAFF. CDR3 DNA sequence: TGTGCCAGCAGCACGAGACAGGCTGCGGGAAACACTGAAGCTTTCTTT. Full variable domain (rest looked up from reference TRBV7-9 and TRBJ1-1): DTGVSQNPRHKITKRGQNVTFRCDPISEHNRLYWYRQTLGQGPEFLTYFQNEAQLEKSRLLSDRFSAERPKGSFSTLEIQRTEQGDSAMYLCASSTRQAAGNTEAFFGQGTRLTVV.

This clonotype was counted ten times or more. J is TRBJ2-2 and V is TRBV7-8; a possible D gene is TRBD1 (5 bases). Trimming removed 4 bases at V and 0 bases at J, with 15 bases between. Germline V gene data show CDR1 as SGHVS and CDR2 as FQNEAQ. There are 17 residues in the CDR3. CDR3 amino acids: CASSSGPDTTNTGELFF. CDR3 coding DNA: TGTGCCAGCAGCTCAGGTCCGGACACCACGAACACCGGGGAGCTGTTTTTT.

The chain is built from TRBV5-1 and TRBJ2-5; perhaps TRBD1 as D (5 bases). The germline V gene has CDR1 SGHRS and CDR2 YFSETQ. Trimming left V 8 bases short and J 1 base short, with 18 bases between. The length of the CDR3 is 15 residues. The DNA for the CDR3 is TGCGCCAGTGGAATTCAGGGCACCTTCCAAGAGACCCAGTACTTC. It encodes CASGIQGTFQETQYF.

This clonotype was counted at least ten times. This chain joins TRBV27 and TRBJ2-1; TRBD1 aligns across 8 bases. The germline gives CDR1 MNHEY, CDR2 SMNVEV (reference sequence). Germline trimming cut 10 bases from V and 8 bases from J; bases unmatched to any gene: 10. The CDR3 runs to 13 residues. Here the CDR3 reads CATGQGAADEQFF. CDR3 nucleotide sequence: TGTGCCACGGGGCAGGGGGCGGCCGATGAGCAGTTCTTC.

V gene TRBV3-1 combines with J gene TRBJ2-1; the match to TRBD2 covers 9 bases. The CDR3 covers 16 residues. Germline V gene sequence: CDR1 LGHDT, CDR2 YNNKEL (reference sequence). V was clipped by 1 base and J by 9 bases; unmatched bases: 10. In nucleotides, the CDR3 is TGTGCCAGCAGCCAAGGGAGGACTAGCGAGGAAGGTGAGCAGTTCTTC. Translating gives CASSQGRTSEEGEQFF.